The clone carrying this T cell receptor beta chain showed up just a few times. Its specificity is not known. It was cDNA, reverse transcribed from extracted RNA, that served as the sequencing template. Profiling relied on immunoSEQ multiplex PCR, and the TCRdb table lists in-frame clones only, not all of them. This sample carries 90,000 to 150,000 clones, 53% of them seen once, and the ten largest clones take roughly 0.5%. The data are from a study of CD8+ T cells in alopecia areata. The wider study: Administration of oral tofacitinib to treated patients was at 5 to 10 mg twice daily.

Study results and limitations: Clonality exceeded that of normal scalp in lesional scalp, most notably in alopecia totalis/universalis.

The J segment lost 5 bases and the V segment lost 2 bases, leaving 2 bases of the junction unmatched. The length of the CDR3 is 14 residues. Germline V CDR1 and CDR2: SGHTA, FQGNSA. Treatment denoted: oral pan-JAK inhibitor, 5-10 mg twice daily. This sample comprised CD4+ T cells sorted from blood, obtained at week 4, from a patient treated with tofacitinib. The clonotype originates from a human donor with alopecia areata. This chain uses TRBV7-2 with TRBJ2-7, with 11 bases aligning to TRBD2. This CDR3 is CASSLTSGGHEQYF. In DNA form, the CDR3 reads TGTGCCAGCAGCTTAACTAGCGGGGGCCACGAGCAGTACTTC.